Reported below is one T cell receptor (beta chain). Antigen: not known. This sample was taken from a study of Ad26.COV2.S vaccination and SARS-CoV-2 variants. This CDR3 spans 14 amino acids. From germline, CDR1 is MNHEY and CDR2 SVGAGI. V was clipped by 6 bases and J by 6 bases; unmatched bases: 6. Generated by immunoSEQ multiplex PCR, the TCRdb table keeps only in-frame clones and is missing some. The sample comprises some 39,000 clones, around 83% of which are singletons, and less than 50% rests with the top ten. Study observations and caveats: A substantial breadth of spike-specific CD8+ and CD4+ T cell responses after vaccination has been reported.

The TCR comes from a human donor who had recovered from COVID-19. V is TRBV6-5 and J is TRBJ2-2; 8 bases map to TRBD1. The specimen was peripheral blood, collected after recovery from COVID-19. In nucleotides, the CDR3 is TGTGCCAGCAGGACGGACAGGGTCTCCGGGGAGCTGTTTTTT. Amino acid sequence: CASRTDRVSGELFF.